What follows are 9 T cell receptor beta chains derived from one specimen sequenced in a study of Ad26.COV2.S vaccination and SARS-CoV-2 variants. Documented treatment: some 19 received Ad26.COV2.S at low or high dose, single or two shots; about 5 received placebo; per-sample allocation not given. After the first vaccine or placebo injection, samples were drawn on day 63. Clones were sequenced by immunoSEQ multiplex PCR, and TCRdb holds only the in-frame ones, with some missing. This sample carries hundreds of thousands of clones, 80% to 90% of them seen once, and the ten largest clones take around 1.4%. The sequencing here drew on peripheral blood, taken in a trial of Ad26.COV2.S vaccine versus placebo. These receptors were obtained from a person aged 18 to 59 who received the Ad26.COV2.S COVID-19 vaccine or a placebo.

The chain couples TRBV7-9 to TRBJ2-7, with D possibly being TRBD1 (5 bases). There are 12 residues in the CDR3. In germline, CDR1 is SEHNR, CDR2 FQNEAQ (reference sequence). V gave up 1 base and J gave up 6 bases, with 7 bases separating them. The CDR3 DNA reads as TGTGCCAGCAGCTTAGATGGGGCCGAGCAGTACTTC. Translated: CASSLDGAEQYF.

This chain connects TRBV29-1 to TRBJ2-5; TRBD1 is a possible D gene (6 bases). The CDR3 spans 14 residues. Germline V gives CDR1 SQVTM, CDR2 ANQGSEA. Trimming stripped 8 bases from V and 2 bases from J, with 18 bases between. The CDR3 coding sequence is TGCAGCTTATTTACCGGGACACCTCAAGAGACCCAGTACTTC. This sequence encodes CSLFTGTPQETQYF.

The V and J genes are TRBV27 and TRBJ2-7, with TRBD1 matching over 7 bases. J lost 5 bases, V lost 7 bases, and 14 bases had no gene match. Germline values: CDR1 MNHEY, CDR2 SMNVEV (reference sequence). CDR3 length: 15 residues. The CDR3, as DNA: TGTGCCAGCACCTTATCCAGAGACAGGGATCACGAGCAGTACTTC. It encodes CASTLSRDRDHEQYF.

The gene calls are TRBV19 and TRBJ1-6; D remains unclear. CDR3 length: 16 residues. V dropped 4 bases and J dropped 0 bases, with 10 bases sitting between them. Germline CDR1 LNHDA, CDR2 SQIVND (reference sequence). The CDR3 DNA reads as TGTGCCAGTAGTAGGGGAGGGAACTCCTATAATTCACCCCTCCACTTT. Amino acids: CASSRGGNSYNSPLHF.

This chain uses TRBV14 with TRBJ2-1; no firm D call. This CDR3 contains 18 residues. Per germline, CDR1 SGHDN and CDR2 FVKESK. V gave up 2 bases and J gave up 3 bases, with 20 bases separating them. The CDR3 bases are TGTGCCAGCAGCCAACGGGCCGGCGCTTCCGCCGACTACAATGAGCAGTTCTTC. Protein product: CASSQRAGASADYNEQFF.

J is TRBJ2-5 and V is TRBV2; no clear D. CDR3 length: 11 amino acids. The germline V and J ends were trimmed by 8 bases and 5 bases, with 9 bases remaining between them. CDR1 is SNHLY and CDR2 is FYNNEI in the germline V gene. CDR3 sequence: CASSAAETQYF. The CDR3 DNA reads TGTGCCAGCTCCGCGGCGGAGACCCAGTACTTC.

V gene TRBV7-9 combines with J gene TRBJ1-1, with D perhaps TRBD1 (6 bases). The CDR3 is 15 amino acids. V shed 5 bases and J shed 4 bases, with 17 bases lying between them. Germline V gene lookup returns CDR1 SEHNR and CDR2 FQNEAQ (reference sequence). This CDR3 reads CASSPSLRGGTEAFF. Here the CDR3 DNA reads TGTGCCAGCAGCCCCTCCTTGAGGGGGGGCACTGAAGCTTTCTTT.

This chain uses TRBV6-5 with TRBJ1-4; D is possibly TRBD1 (6 bases). The CDR3 loop spans 14 amino acids. The germline V gene encodes CDR1 MNHEY and CDR2 SVGAGI. V lost 7 bases and J 7 bases, leaving 16 bases between the germline ends. The CDR3 spells CASNKQGSSEKLFF. The CDR3 DNA follows: TGTGCCAGCAACAAGCAGGGGTCGAGTGAAAAACTGTTTTTT.

This clone turned up a few times. The V call is TRBV12-3 or TRBV12-4, the J call TRBJ2-1, with D tentatively TRBD1 or TRBD2 (6 bases each). The V and J ends lost 5 bases and 10 bases respectively, with 9 bases between them. This CDR3 comprises 11 residues. The CDR3 loop is CASSGGLEQFF. The CDR3 DNA sequence: TGTGCCAGCAGTGGGGGGCTGGAGCAGTTCTTC.